This T cell receptor (beta chain) was observed in a study of blood T cells in healthy people across ages. Trimming took off 4 bases at V and 2 bases at J, with 15 bases between the two ends. Germline loops: CDR1 SGHRS, CDR2 YFSETQ. The length of the CDR3 is 15 residues. About this clonotype: Antigen unknown.

It was with a sample-barcoded 5' primer and a J-beta primer mix that a second PCR of roughly 7 to 12 cycles was run. Each cDNA was tagged by a template-switch adaptor containing 12 random nucleotides. TCRdb redid the calling of the 5' RACE reads with MiXCR, one entry per CDR3 protein. The sample lists around 1.5 million distinct CDR3 sequences; 30% to 40% were seen once. Notes on the study in general: Because sorting was not performed, PBMCs prevented conclusive naive versus antigen-experienced comparison.

The specimen was blood. The TCR was taken from a woman aged 30 to 39 in good health. The chain is built from TRBV5-1 and TRBJ1-1; D may be TRBD1 (5 bases). The CDR3 here is CASSGHRGGNTEAFF. The DNA for the CDR3 is TGCGCCAGCAGCGGCCATCGGGGGGGAAACACTGAAGCTTTCTTT.